Here is one T cell receptor beta chain with its context. V dropped 7 bases and J dropped 2; count of bases not matched to a gene: 7. The germline CDR1 and CDR2 sequences are SNHLY and FYNNEI. This CDR3 is 14 amino acids long. The record originates from a study of blood T cell repertoires in COVID-19. Across the whole study: Sources were T cells, B-cell-depleted T cells, or PBMCs; the material itself was cDNA or gDNA.

Sequencing was performed with immunoSEQ multiplex PCR; in TCRdb, only in-frame clones are kept and a portion is missing. The sample yields tens of thousands of clones, more than 65% seen once. This sequence was found in a woman aged 50 to 65 with acute or convalescent COVID-19. The chain links TRBV2 to TRBJ1-2, with 7 bases that match TRBD1. The sequenced sample was peripheral blood. The CDR3 DNA sequence: TGTGCCAGCACCAGAACGGGACAGAACTATGGCTACACCTTC. It translates to CASTRTGQNYGYTF.